What follows are 15 T cell receptor beta chains derived from one specimen sequenced in a study of Graves' ophthalmopathy and Graves' hyperthyroidism. As the template, RNA transcripts were used to amplify TCR beta CDR3 regions. HTBI-primed RT-PCR formed the first round, and a multiplex PCR formed the second. Via MiXCR, TCRdb re-called the multiplex PCR reads, giving one row per CDR3 protein. The data contain 560,000 or so distinct CDR3 sequences, less than 45% of them seen just once; the ten biggest clones take up about 4%. Sequenced: peripheral blood or thyroid tissue (not recorded which). All receptors derive from an adult man with Graves' hyperthyroidism.

The rearrangement uses TRBV7-6 and TRBJ2-7; D may be TRBD2 (5 bases). TRBJ2-1 explains the end of the DNA better; the J call may be wrong. Germline CDR1 SGHVS, CDR2 FNYEAQ. The CDR3 covers 15 residues. DNA of the CDR3: TGTGCCAGCAGCCACCCCAGCGGTTACTACAATGAGCAGTTCTTC. Protein product: CASSHPSGYYNEQFF.

This clonotype was seen ten or more times. V gene TRBV10-2 combines with J gene TRBJ2-2, with D unclear. Trimming took 7 bases from V and 4 from J, leaving 16 bases between them. Germline values: CDR1 WSHSY, CDR2 SAAADI. This CDR3 has 15 residues. DNA of the CDR3: TGCGCCAGCACCGAGGATGTAGGGCTCACCGGGGAGCTGTTTTTT. Translating gives CASTEDVGLTGELFF.

For this clonotype: This could be a read error, since a much larger clone is one nucleotide away. The V and J genes are TRBV7-9 and TRBJ2-5; 7 nucleotides line up with TRBD1. The germline V gene has CDR1 SEHNR and CDR2 FQNEAQ (reference sequence). The CDR3 is made up of 17 amino acids. The CDR3 is CVSSRWGRQGSRETQYF. CDR3 bases: TGTGTCAGCAGCCGTTGGGGGAGACAGGGTTCCAGAGAGACCCAGTACTTC.

This clonotype turned up a few times. The rearrangement uses TRBV7-9 and TRBJ2-3; D remains ambiguous. CDR1 is SEHNR and CDR2 is FQNEAQ in the germline V gene (reference sequence). The V end was cut by 5 bases, the J end by 6 bases, with 9 bases between. CDR3 size: 12 residues. As DNA, the CDR3 is TGTGCCAGCAGCCCACGCCACGATACGCAGTATTTT. Encoded protein: CASSPRHDTQYF.

Worth noting for this clonotype: Since no conserved phenylalanine or tryptophan closes the CDR3, a read error is the likely cause. The DNA is omitted, as the CDR3 cannot be located on it reliably, and the CDR3 follows TCRdb's listing. The chain recombines TRBV6-6 with TRBJ2-5; the table's D call TRBD2 went unverified against the DNA. The germline CDR1 and CDR2 sequences are MNHNY and SVGAGI (reference sequence). The CDR3 sequence runs 9 residues, both termini included. This CDR3 reads CASSLPLSG.

The gene calls are TRBV7-9 and TRBJ2-7; 7 bases are a match to TRBD2. CDR1 is SEHNR, CDR2 FQNEAQ, per germline (reference sequence). V dropped 5 bases and J dropped 7; count of bases not matched to a gene: 11. This CDR3 is built from 14 residues. The CDR3 region is CASSVNQRDDEQYF. CDR3 nucleotides: TGTGCCAGCAGCGTCAACCAGCGGGATGATGAGCAGTACTTC.

This clonotype was seen only a few times. The chain couples TRBV7-6 to TRBJ2-1; 13 bases match TRBD2. The CDR3 contains 14 residues. Trimming removed 8 bases from V and 8 bases from J; junction bases left unmatched: 6. Germline V gene lookup returns CDR1 SGHVS and CDR2 FNYEAQ. The CDR3, as DNA: TGTGCCAGCTCTACTAGCGGGGGGGTTGATGAGCAGTTCTTC. It yields the protein CASSTSGGVDEQFF.

As regards this clonotype: A clone one base away is much larger, so this may be a read error. This chain joins TRBV9 and TRBJ1-4; D possibly corresponds to TRBD1 (5 bases). The germline V gene encodes CDR1 SGDLS and CDR2 YYNGEE. The CDR3 covers 15 residues. Here the CDR3 reads CASSVGGQPNEELFF. CDR3 sequence (DNA): TGTGCCAGCAGCGTAGGGGGCCAGCCGAATGAAGAACTGTTTTTT.

Ten or more counts support this clonotype. The rearrangement links TRBV29-1 to TRBJ1-1; 9 bases are shared with TRBD1. Unmatched junction bases numbered 0, after V lost 3 bases and J lost 1 base. CDR3 length: 13 residues. The germline gives CDR1 SQVTM, CDR2 ANQGSEA. CDR3 DNA sequence: TGCAGCGTTGAGGACAGGGGGAACACTGAAGCTTTCTTT. The encoded protein is CSVEDRGNTEAFF.

There are many counts of this clonotype. The rearrangement links TRBV10-3 to TRBJ1-5; 7 bases map to TRBD1. The V segment lost 0 bases and the J segment 1 base; nucleotides outside the gene matches: 9. The CDR3 runs 18 residues. Germline CDR1 reads ENHRY; CDR2 reads SYGVKD. The CDR3, as DNA: TGTGCCATCAGTGAGTCCTCCGTAGGGGGCGGAAGCAATCAGCCCCAGCATTTT. The encoded protein is CAISESSVGGGSNQPQHF.

This clonotype was seen repeatedly, ten times or more. This chain connects TRBV5-1 to TRBJ2-7; D unresolved. Looked up from germline, CDR1 is SGHRS and CDR2 is YFSETQ. This CDR3 spans 13 amino acids. Deletions cut 0 bases from V and 2 bases from J, with 6 bases between. CDR3 protein: CASSLALTYEQYF. CDR3 DNA sequence: TGCGCCAGCAGCTTGGCACTGACCTACGAGCAGTACTTC.

This chain uses TRBV10-3 with TRBJ2-7; 10 bases are a match to TRBD1. Losses at the gene ends were 3 bases for V and 7 bases for J; bases not matched to a gene: 6. Germline V gene sequence: CDR1 ENHRY, CDR2 SYGVKD. The CDR3 has 14 amino acids. The CDR3 spells CAISEGTGAEEQYF. The CDR3 DNA sequence: TGTGCCATCAGTGAAGGGACAGGGGCTGAAGAGCAGTACTTC.

This clonotype appeared a few times. This chain's CDR3 is CASSMAGGNQPQHF. The CDR3 DNA follows: TGTGCCAGCAGTATGGCAGGGGGTAATCAGCCCCAGCATTTT. V gene TRBV28 combines with J gene TRBJ1-5, with 7 nucleotides matching TRBD1. Germline V gene sequence: CDR1 MDHEN, CDR2 SYDVKM. The CDR3 extends over 14 amino acids. J lost 4 bases, V lost 5 bases, and 5 bases had no gene match.

The V call is TRBV9, the J call TRBJ2-7; 7 positions match TRBD1. Germline CDR1 is SGDLS and CDR2 is YYNGEE. This CDR3 has 16 amino acids. Trimming removed 0 bases from V and 6 bases from J; junction bases left unmatched: 12. The CDR3 coding sequence is TGTGCCAGCAGCGTAGCAGGACAGGTCGTTTTCTCCGAGCAGTACTTC. Protein: CASSVAGQVVFSEQYF.

This clonotype was recorded many times. The chain recombines TRBV5-1 with TRBJ2-6; either TRBD1 or TRBD2 may fit D (5 bases each). Looked up from germline, CDR1 is SGHRS and CDR2 is YFSETQ. This CDR3 spans 16 amino acids. V lost 4 bases and J 0 bases, leaving 11 bases between the germline ends. CDR3 bases: TGCGCCAGCAGCAGGGACGGATACTCTGGGGCCAACGTCCTGACTTTC. Translating gives CASSRDGYSGANVLTF.